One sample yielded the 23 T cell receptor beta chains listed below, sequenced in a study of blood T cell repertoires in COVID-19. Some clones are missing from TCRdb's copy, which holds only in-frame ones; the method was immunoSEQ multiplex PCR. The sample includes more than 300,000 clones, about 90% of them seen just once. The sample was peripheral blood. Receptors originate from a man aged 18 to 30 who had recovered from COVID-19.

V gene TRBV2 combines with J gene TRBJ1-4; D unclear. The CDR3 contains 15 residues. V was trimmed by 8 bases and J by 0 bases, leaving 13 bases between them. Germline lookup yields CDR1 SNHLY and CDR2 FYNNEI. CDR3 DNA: TGTGCCAGCTGCACAGCTCCTGCAACTAATGAAAAACTGTTTTTT. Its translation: CASCTAPATNEKLFF.

The CDR3 spells CASRGQRREKLFF. For the CDR3, the DNA is TGTGCCAGCAGGGGACAACGTCGTGAAAAACTGTTTTTT. The J gene is TRBJ1-4, the V gene TRBV12-3 or TRBV12-4; tentatively, D is TRBD1 (6 bases). V was clipped by 6 bases and J by 7 bases, with 12 bases between them. The CDR3 extends over 13 amino acids.

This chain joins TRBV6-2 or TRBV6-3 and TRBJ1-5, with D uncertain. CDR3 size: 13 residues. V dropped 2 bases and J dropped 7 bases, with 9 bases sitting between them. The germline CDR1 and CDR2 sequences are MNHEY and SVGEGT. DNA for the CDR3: TGTGCCAGCAGTTACAGTCGACTACAGCCCCAGCATTTT. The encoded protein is CASSYSRLQPQHF.

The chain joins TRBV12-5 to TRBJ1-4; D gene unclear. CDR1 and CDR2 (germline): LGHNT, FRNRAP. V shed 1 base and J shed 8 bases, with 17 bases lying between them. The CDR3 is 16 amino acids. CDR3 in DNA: TGTGCTAGTGGTTTGGGTGCCGCCTCAACGGGGGAAAAACTGTTTTTT. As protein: CASGLGAASTGEKLFF. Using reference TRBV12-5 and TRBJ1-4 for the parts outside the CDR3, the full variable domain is DARVTQTPRHKVTEMGQEVTMRCQPILGHNTVFWYRQTMMQGLELLAYFRNRAPLDDSGMPKDRFSAEMPDATLATLKIQPSEPRDSAVYFCASGLGAASTGEKLFFGSGTQLSVL.

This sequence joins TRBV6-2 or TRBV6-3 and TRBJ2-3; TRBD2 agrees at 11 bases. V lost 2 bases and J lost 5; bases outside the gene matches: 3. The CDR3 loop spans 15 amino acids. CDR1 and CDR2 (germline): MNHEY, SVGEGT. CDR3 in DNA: TGTGCCAGCAGTTACCTAGCGGGGGGAAGAGATACGCAGTATTTT. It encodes CASSYLAGGRDTQYF.

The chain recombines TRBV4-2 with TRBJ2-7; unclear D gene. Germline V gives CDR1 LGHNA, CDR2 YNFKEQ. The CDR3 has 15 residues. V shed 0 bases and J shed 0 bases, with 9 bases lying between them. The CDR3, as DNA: TGTGCCAGCAGCCAAGATGTGTCCCGCTCCTACGAGCAGTACTTC. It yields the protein CASSQDVSRSYEQYF.

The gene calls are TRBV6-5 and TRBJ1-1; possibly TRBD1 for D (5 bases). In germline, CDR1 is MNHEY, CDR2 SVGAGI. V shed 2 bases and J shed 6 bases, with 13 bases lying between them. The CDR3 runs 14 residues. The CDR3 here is CASSYAGSGAEAFF. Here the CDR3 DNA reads TGTGCCAGCAGTTACGCAGGGAGCGGGGCTGAAGCTTTCTTT.

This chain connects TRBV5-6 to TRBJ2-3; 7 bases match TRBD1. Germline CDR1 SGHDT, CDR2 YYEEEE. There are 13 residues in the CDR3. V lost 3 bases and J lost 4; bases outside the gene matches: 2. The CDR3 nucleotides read TGTGCCAGCAGCTGGGACAGATCAGATACGCAGTATTTT. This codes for CASSWDRSDTQYF.

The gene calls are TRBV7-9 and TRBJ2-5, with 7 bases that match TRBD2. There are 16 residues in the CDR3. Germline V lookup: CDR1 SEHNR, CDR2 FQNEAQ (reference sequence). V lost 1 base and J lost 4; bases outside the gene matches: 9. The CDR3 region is CASSLGSLGEGETQYF. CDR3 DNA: TGTGCCAGCAGCTTAGGATCGCTCGGGGAGGGAGAGACCCAGTACTTC.

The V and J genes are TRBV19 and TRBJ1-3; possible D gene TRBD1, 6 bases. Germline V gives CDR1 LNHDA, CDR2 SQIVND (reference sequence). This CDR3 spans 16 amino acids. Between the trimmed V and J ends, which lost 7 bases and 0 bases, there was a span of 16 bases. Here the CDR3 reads CASKRTAAFSGNTIYF. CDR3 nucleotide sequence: TGTGCCAGTAAACGGACAGCGGCTTTCTCTGGAAACACCATATATTTT.

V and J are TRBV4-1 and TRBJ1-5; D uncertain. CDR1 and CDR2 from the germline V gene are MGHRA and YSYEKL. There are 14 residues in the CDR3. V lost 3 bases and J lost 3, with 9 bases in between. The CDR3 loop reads CASSHEHSNQPQHF. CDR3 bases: TGCGCCAGCAGCCATGAACATTCCAATCAGCCCCAGCATTTT.

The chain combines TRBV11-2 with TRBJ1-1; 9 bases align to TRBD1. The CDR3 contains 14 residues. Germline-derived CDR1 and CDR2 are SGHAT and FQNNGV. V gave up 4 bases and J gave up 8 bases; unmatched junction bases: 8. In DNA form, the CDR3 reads TGTGCCAGCAGCTACGGGACAGGGAGGACGGAAGCTTTCTTT. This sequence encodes CASSYGTGRTEAFF. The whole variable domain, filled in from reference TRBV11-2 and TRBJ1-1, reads EAGVAQSPRYKIIEKRQSVAFWCNPISGHATLYWYQQILGQGPKLLIQFQNNGVVDDSQLPKDRFSAERLKGVDSTLKIQPAKLEDSAVYLCASSYGTGRTEAFFGQGTRLTVV.

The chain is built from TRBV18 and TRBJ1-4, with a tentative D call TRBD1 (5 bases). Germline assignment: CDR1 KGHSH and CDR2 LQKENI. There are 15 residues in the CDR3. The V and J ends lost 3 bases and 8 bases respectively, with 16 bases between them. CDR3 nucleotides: TGTGCCAGCTCACCCGACCTGAACCCAGGGGAAAAACTGTTTTTT. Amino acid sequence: CASSPDLNPGEKLFF.

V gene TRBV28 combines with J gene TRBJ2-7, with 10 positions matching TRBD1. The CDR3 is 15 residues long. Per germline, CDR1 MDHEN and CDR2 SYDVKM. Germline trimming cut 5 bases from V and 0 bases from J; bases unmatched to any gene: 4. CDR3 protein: CASSSRTGGSYEQYF. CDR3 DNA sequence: TGTGCCAGCAGTAGCAGGACAGGGGGCTCCTACGAGCAGTACTTC. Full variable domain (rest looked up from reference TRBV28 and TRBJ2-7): DVKVTQSSRYLVKRTGEKVFLECVQDMDHENMFWYRQDPGLGLRLIYFSYDVKMKEKGDIPEGYSVSREKKERFSLILESASTNQTSMYLCASSSRTGGSYEQYFGPGTRLTVT.

The CDR3 loop is CASSYGNTEAFF. As DNA, the CDR3 is TGTGCCAGCAGTTACGGGAACACTGAAGCTTTCTTT. The chain employs TRBV12-3 or TRBV12-4 and TRBJ1-1; unclear D gene. V dropped 4 bases and J dropped 1 base, with 4 bases sitting between them. CDR3 length equals 12 residues.

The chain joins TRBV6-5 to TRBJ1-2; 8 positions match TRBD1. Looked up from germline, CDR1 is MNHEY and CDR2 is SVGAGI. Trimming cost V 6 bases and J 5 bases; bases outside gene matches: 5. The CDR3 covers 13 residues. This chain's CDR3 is CASSAGTGYGYTF. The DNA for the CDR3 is TGTGCCAGCAGCGCCGGGACAGGATATGGCTACACCTTC.

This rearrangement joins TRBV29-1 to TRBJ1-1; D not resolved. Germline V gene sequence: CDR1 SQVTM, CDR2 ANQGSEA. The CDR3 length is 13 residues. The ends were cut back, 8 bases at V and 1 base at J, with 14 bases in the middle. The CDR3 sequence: CSIRPTTNTEAFF. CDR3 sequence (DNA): TGCAGCATTCGTCCAACTACGAACACTGAAGCTTTCTTT.

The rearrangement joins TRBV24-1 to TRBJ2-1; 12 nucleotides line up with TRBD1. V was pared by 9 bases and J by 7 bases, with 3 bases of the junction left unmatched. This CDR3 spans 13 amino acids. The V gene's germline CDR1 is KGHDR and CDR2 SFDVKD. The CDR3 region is CATGTGGLNEQFF. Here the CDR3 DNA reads TGTGCCACCGGGACAGGGGGCCTGAATGAGCAGTTCTTC.

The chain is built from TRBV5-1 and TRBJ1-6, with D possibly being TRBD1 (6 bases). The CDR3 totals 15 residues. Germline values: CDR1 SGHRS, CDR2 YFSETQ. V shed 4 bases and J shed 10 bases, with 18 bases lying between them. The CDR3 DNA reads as TGCGCCAGCAGCCCCTCGAGGGGGTTAGGGTCACCCCTCCACTTT. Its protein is CASSPSRGLGSPLHF.

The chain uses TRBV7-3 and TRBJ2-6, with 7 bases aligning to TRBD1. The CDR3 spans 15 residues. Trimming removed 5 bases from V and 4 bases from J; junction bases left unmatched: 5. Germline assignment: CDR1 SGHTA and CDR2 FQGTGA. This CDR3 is CASSPDREGANVLTF. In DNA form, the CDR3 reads TGTGCCAGCAGCCCCGACAGGGAAGGGGCCAACGTCCTGACTTTC.

The chain's CDR3 is CASSQDLGQGQGYTF. The DNA for the CDR3 is TGTGCCAGCAGCCAAGATCTAGGACAGGGGCAAGGCTACACCTTC. The rearrangement links TRBV3-1 (or the pseudogene TRBV3-2) to TRBJ1-2; 9 positions agree with TRBD1. Unmatched junction bases numbered 7, after V lost 0 bases and J lost 8 bases. Germline CDR1 and CDR2: LGHDT and YNNKEL (reference sequence). The CDR3 spans 15 residues.

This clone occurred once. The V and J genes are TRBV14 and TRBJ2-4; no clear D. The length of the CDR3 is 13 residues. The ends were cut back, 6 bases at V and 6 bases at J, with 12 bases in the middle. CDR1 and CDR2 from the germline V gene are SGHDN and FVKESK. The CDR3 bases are TGTGCCAGCAGTCGAGAGGTTGGAAACATTCAGTACTTC. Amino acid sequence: CASSREVGNIQYF. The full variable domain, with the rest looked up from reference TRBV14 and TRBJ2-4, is EAGVTQFPSHSVIEKGQTVTLRCDPISGHDNLYWYRRVMGKEIKFLLHFVKESKQDESGMPNNRFLAERTGGTYSTLKVQPAELEDSGVYFCASSREVGNIQYFGAGTRLSVL.

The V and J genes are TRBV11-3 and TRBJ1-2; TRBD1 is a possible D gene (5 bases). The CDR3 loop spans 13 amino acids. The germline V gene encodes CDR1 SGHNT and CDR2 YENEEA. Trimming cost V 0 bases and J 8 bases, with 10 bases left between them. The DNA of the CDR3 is TGTGCCAGCAGCTTAGACACAGGCTACGGCTACACCTTC. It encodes CASSLDTGYGYTF.